The rows below give T cell receptor beta chains drawn from one sample of a study of T-cell memory formation after mild COVID-19. In TCRdb, the 5' RACE reads were re-called with MiXCR into one record per CDR3 protein. The sample contains over 70,000 distinct CDR3 sequences, about 13% of which appear only once. Sequencing was carried out using PBMCs or a T cell subset sorted from them (not recorded which). These receptors originate from an adult woman who had mild COVID-19 (a few samples of this study predate the infection). Cell type and time point are not known. The CDR3 runs from the conserved cysteine through the conserved F or W. Each record gives: CDR3 protein, CDR3 DNA, V gene, D gene, J gene, clone size. A D gene is named only where the DNA matches it firmly. Some rows have no size entry. The others give once, few or many, or a class for an expanded clone.

CASSSGVRGPYEQYF	TGTGCCAGCAGCTCCGGGGTCAGGGGGCCCTACGAGCAGTACTTC	TRBV11-2	TRBD1	TRBJ2-7	NA
CAWRGANGYTF	TGTGCCTGGAGGGGGGCAAATGGCTACACCTTC	TRBV30	NA	TRBJ1-2	NA
CASSQERPSGELFF	TGCGCCAGCAGCCAAGAACGTCCCAGCGGGGAGCTGTTTTTT	TRBV4-3	NA	TRBJ2-2	NA
CAWRDVDTQYF	TGTGCCTGGCGGGATGTAGATACGCAGTATTTT	TRBV30	NA	TRBJ2-3	NA
CASRGTSGRRPYEQYF	TGTGCCAGCAGGGGGACTAGCGGGAGGAGGCCCTACGAGCAGTACTTC	TRBV6-4	TRBD2	TRBJ2-7	few
CASSLGGVNQPQHF	TGCGCCAGCAGCTTGGGAGGGGTCAATCAGCCCCAGCATTTT	TRBV5-1	NA	TRBJ1-5	few
CSGRTGRYSPLHF	TGCAGTGGGCGGACAGGGAGGTATTCACCCCTCCACTTT	TRBV20-1	TRBD1	TRBJ1-6	NA
CASSSSTGDSYEQYF	TGTGCCAGCAGCTCCTCCACAGGGGACTCCTACGAGCAGTACTTC	TRBV7-9	TRBD1	TRBJ2-7	many
CASSQGPGQGVTELFF	TGTGCCAGCAGCCAAGGGCCGGGACAGGGGGTTACGGAACTGTTTTTT	TRBV4-2	TRBD1	TRBJ1-4	NA
CASSQVGRGVAEAFF	TGTGCCAGCAGCCAAGTTGGAAGGGGGGTCGCTGAAGCTTTCTTT	TRBV3-1	NA	TRBJ1-1	few
CASSFSGVDEQFF	TGTGCCAGCAGCTTTTCAGGGGTCGATGAGCAGTTCTTC	TRBV7-9	NA	TRBJ2-1	NA
CASSFATSGNNEQFF	TGTGCCAGCAGCTTCGCGACTAGCGGAAATAATGAGCAGTTCTTC	TRBV7-2	TRBD2	TRBJ2-1	few
CATSRDRESQYNEQFF	TGTGCCACCAGCAGGGACCGGGAGTCCCAGTACAATGAGCAGTTCTTC	TRBV15	NA	TRBJ2-1	NA
CASSTTGITEAFF	TGTGCCAGCAGTACGACAGGAATCACTGAAGCTTTCTTT	TRBV6-2/TRBV6-3	NA	TRBJ1-1	NA